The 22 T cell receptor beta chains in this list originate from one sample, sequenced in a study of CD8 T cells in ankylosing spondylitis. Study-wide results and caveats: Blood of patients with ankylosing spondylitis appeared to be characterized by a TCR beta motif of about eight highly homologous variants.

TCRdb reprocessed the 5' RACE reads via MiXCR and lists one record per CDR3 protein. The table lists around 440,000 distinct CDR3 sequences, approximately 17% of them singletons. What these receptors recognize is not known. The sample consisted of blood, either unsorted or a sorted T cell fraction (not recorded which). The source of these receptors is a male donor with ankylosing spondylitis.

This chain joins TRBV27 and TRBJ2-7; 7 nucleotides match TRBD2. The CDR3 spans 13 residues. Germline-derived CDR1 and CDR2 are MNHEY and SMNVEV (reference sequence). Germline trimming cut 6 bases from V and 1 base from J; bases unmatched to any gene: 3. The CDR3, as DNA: TGTGCCAGCAGGATGGGGGGGTCCTACGAGCAGTACTTC. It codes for CASRMGGSYEQYF.

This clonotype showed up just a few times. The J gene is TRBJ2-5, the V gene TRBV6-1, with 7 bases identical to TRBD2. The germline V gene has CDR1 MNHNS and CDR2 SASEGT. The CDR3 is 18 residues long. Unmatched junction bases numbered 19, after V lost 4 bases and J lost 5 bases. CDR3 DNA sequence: TGTGCCAGCAGTGGCGAGGGAGGGCGGGTCTTAAAGAGGGAGACCCAGTACTTC. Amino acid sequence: CASSGEGGRVLKRETQYF.

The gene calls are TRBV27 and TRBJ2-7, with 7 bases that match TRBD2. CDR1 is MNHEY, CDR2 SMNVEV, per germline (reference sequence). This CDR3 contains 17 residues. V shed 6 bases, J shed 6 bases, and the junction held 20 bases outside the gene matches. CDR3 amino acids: CASRQSYPGGALLEQYF. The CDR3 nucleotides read TGTGCCAGCAGACAATCATATCCGGGGGGTGCTCTGCTCGAGCAGTACTTC.

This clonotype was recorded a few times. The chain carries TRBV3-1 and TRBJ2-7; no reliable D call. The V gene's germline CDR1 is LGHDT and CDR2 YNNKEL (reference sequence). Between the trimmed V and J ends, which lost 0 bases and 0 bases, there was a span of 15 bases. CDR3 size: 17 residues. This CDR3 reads CASSQDRHDESSYEQYF. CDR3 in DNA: TGTGCCAGCAGCCAAGATCGGCACGACGAAAGCTCCTACGAGCAGTACTTC.

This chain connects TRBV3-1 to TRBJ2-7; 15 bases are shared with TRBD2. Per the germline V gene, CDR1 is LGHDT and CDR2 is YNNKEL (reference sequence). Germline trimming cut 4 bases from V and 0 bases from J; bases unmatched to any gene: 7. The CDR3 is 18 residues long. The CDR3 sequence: CASSPRTSGRAPSYEQYF. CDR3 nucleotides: TGTGCCAGCAGCCCCCGGACTAGCGGGAGGGCCCCCTCCTACGAGCAGTACTTC.

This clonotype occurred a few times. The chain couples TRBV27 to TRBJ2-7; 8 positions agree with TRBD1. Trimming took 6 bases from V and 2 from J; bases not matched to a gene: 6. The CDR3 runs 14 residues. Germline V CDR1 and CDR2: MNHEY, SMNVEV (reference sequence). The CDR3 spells CASRTTGGPYEQYF. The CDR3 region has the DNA TGTGCCAGCAGGACCACAGGGGGACCCTACGAGCAGTACTTC.

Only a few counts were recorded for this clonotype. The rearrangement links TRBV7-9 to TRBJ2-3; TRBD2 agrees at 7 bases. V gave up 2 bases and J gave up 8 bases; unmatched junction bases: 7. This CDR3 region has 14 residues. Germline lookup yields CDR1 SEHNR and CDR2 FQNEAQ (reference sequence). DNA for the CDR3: TGTGCCAGCAGCTTACCCGCGGGGGTGGGTACGCAGTATTTT. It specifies CASSLPAGVGTQYF.

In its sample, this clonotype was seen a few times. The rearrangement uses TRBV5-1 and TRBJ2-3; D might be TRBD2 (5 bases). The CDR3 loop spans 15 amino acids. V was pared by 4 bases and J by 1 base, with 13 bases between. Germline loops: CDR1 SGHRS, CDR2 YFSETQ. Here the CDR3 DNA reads TGCGCCAGCAGCCTCACAGCGAGGGGCACAGATACGCAGTATTTT. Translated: CASSLTARGTDTQYF.

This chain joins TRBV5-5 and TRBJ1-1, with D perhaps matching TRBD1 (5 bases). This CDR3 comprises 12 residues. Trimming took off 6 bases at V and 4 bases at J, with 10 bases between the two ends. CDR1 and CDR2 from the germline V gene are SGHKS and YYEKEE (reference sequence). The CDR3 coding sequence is TGTGCCAGCACAAGCCAGGGCACTGAAGCTTTCTTT. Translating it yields CASTSQGTEAFF.

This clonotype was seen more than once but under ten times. The CDR3 sequence: CASSLAQGHGYTF. The CDR3 DNA is TGTGCCAGCAGCTTAGCACAGGGGCATGGCTACACCTTC. This sequence joins TRBV7-9 and TRBJ1-2; 7 bases align to TRBD1. V lost 0 bases and J lost 6; bases outside the gene matches: 1. The CDR3 runs 13 residues. The V gene's germline CDR1 is SEHNR and CDR2 FQNEAQ (reference sequence).

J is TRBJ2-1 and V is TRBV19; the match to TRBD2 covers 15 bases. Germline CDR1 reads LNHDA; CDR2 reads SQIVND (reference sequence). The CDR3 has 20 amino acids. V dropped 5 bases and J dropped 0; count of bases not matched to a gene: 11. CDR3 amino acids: CASSPGLAGGPRSSYNEQFF. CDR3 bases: TGTGCCAGTAGTCCTGGACTAGCGGGAGGGCCCCGAAGCTCCTACAATGAGCAGTTCTTC. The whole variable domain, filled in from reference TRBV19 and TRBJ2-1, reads DGGITQSPKYLFRKEGQNVTLSCEQNLNHDAMYWYRQDPGQGLRLIYYSQIVNDFQKGDIAEGYSVSREKKESFPLTVTSAQKNPTAFYLCASSPGLAGGPRSSYNEQFFGPGTRLTVL.

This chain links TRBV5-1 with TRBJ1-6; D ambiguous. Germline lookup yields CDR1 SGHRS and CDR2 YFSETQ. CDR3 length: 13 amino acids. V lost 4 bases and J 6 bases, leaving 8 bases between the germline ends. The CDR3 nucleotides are TGCGCCAGCAGCCCAGGCGCTAATTCACCCCTCCACTTT. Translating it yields CASSPGANSPLHF.

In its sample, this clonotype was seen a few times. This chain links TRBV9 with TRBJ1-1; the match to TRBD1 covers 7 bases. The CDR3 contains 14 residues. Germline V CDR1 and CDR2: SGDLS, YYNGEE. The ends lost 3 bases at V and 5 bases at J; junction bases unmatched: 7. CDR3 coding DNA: TGTGCCAGCAGCGCTCGACAGGGTGGTACTGAAGCTTTCTTT. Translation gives CASSARQGGTEAFF.

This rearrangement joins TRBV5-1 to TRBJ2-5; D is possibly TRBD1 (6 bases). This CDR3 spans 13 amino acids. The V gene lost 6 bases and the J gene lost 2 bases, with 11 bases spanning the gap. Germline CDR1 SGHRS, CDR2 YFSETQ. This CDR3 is CASNGGLQETQYF. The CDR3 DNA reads TGCGCCAGCAATGGGGGCTTGCAAGAGACCCAGTACTTC.

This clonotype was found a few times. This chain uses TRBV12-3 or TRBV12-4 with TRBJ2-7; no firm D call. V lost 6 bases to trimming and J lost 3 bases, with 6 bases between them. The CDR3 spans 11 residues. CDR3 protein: CASSTHYEQYF. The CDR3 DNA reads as TGTGCCAGCAGCACTCACTACGAGCAGTACTTC.

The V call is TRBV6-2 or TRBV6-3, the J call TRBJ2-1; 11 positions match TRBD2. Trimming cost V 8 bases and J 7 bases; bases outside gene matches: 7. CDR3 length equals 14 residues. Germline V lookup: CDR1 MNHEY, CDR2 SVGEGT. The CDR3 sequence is CASRASGRNNEQFF. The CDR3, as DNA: TGTGCCAGCCGTGCTAGCGGGAGGAATAATGAGCAGTTCTTC.

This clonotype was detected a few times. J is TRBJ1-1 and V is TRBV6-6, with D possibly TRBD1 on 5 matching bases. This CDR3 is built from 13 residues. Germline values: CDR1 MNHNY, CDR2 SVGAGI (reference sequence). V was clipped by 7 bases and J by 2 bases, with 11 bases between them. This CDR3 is CASIGTGNTEAFF. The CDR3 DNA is TGTGCCAGCATAGGGACGGGTAACACTGAAGCTTTCTTT.

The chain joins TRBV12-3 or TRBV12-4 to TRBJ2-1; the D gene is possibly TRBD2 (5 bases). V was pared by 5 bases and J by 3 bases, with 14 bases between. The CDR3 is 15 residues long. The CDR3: CASSQTPEVYNEQFF. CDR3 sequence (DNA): TGTGCCAGCAGTCAAACCCCGGAGGTCTACAATGAGCAGTTCTTC.

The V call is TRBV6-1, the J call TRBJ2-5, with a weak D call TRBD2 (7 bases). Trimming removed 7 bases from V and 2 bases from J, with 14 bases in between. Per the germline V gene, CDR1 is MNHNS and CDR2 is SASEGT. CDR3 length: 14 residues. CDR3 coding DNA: TGTGCCAGCATTCGAGGGAGGGGGCAAGAGACCCAGTACTTC. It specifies CASIRGRGQETQYF.

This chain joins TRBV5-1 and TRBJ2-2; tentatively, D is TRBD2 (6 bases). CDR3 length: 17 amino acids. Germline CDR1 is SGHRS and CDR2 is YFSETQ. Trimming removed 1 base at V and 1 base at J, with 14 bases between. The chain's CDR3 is CASSLSLSSGNTGELFF. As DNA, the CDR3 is TGCGCCAGCAGCTTGTCCCTTAGTAGCGGGAACACCGGGGAGCTGTTTTTT.

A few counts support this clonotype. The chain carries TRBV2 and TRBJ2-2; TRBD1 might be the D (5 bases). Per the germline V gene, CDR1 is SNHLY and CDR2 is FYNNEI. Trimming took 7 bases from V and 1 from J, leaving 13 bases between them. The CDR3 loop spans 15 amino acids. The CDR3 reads CASTERQRNTGELFF. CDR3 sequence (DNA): TGTGCCAGCACCGAGAGACAGAGGAACACCGGGGAGCTGTTTTTT.

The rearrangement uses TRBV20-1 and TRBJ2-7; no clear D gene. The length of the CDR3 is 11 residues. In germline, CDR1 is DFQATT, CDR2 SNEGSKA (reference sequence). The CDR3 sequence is CSPTSGYEQYF. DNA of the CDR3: TGCAGCCCCACGTCGGGCTACGAGCAGTACTTC.